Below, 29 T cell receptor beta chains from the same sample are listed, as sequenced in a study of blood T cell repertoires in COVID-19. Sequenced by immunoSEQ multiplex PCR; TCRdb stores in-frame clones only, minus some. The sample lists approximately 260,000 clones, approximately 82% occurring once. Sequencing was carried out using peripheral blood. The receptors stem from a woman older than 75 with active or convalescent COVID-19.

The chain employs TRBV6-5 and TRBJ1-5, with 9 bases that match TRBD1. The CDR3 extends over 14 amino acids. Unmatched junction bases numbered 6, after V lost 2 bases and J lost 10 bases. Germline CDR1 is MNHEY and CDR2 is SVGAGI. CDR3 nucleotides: TGTGCCAGCAGTTACGGGACAGGGAATGGACCCCAGCATTTT. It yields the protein CASSYGTGNGPQHF.

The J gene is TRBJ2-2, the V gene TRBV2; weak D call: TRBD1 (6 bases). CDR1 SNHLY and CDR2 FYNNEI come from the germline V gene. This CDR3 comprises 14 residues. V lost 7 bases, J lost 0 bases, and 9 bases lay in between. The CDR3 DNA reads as TGTGCCAGCATAGAGGGGGCGAACACCGGGGAGCTGTTTTTT. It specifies CASIEGANTGELFF.

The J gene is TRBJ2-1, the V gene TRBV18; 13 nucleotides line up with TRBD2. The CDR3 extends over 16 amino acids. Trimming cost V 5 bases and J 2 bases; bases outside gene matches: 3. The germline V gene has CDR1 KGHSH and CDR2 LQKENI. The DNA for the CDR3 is TGTGCCAGCTCAAGACTAGCGGGAGGCGCCTACAATGAGCAGTTCTTC. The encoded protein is CASSRLAGGAYNEQFF.

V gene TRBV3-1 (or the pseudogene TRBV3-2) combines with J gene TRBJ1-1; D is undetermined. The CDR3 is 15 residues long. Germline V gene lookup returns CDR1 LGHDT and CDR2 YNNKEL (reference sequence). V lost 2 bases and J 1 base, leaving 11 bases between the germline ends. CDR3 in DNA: TGTGCCAGCAGCCAATCAAAGCGGGGGAACACTGAAGCTTTCTTT. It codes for CASSQSKRGNTEAFF.

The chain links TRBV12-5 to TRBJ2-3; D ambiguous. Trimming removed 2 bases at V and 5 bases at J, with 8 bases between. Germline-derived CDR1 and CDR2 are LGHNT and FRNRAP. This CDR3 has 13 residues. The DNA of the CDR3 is TGTGCTAGTGGTTTGAACGGCGGAGATACGCAGTATTTT. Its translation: CASGLNGGDTQYF.

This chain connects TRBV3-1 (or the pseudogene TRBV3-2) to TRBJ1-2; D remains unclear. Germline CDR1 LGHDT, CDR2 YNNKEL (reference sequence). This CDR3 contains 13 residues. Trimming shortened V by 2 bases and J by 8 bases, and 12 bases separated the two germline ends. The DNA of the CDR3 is TGTGCCAGCAGCCAATTCGAGGGAGAGGGCTACACCTTC. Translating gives CASSQFEGEGYTF.

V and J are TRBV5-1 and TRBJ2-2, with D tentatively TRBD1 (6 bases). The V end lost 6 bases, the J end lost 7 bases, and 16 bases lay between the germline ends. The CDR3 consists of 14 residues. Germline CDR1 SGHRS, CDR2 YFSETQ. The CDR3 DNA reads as TGCGCCAGCAAACCGGGACACCGGAGCGGGGAGCTGTTTTTT. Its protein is CASKPGHRSGELFF.

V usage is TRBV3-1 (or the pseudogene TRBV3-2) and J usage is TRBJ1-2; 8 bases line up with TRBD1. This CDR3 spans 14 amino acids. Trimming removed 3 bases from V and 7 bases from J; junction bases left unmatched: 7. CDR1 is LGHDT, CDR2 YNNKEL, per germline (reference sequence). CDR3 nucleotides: TGTGCCAGCAGCCATCTGACAGGGGCTAGTGGCTACACCTTC. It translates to CASSHLTGASGYTF.

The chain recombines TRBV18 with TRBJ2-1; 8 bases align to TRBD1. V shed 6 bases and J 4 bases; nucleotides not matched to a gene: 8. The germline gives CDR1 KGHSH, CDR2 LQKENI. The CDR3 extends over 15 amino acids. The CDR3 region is CASSARRDRYNEQFF. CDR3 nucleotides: TGTGCCAGCTCCGCTCGGCGGGACAGGTACAATGAGCAGTTCTTC.

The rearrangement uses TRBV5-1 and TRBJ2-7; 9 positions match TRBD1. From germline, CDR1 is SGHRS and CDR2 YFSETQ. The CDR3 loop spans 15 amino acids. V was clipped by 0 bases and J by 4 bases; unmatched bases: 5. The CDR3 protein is CASSLDGTGIYEQYF. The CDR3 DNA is TGCGCCAGCAGCTTGGACGGGACAGGGATATACGAGCAGTACTTC. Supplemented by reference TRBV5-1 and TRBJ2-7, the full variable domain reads KAGVTQTPRYLIKTRGQQVTLSCSPISGHRSVSWYQQTPGQGLQFLFEYFSETQRNKGNFPGRFSGRQFSNSRSEMNVSTLELGDSALYLCASSLDGTGIYEQYFGPGTRLTVT.

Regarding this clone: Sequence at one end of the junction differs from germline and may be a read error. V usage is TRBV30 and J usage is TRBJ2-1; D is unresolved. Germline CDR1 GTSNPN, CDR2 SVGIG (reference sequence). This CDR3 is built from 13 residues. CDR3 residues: CAWSTRPYTEQFF. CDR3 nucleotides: TGTGCCTGGAGTACGAGGCCGTACACTGAGCAGTTCTTC. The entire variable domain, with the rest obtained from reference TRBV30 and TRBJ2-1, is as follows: SQTIHQWPATLVQPVGSPLSLECTVEGTSNPNLYWYRQAAGRGLQLLFYSVGIGQISSEVPQNLSASRPQDRQFILSSKKLLLSDSGFYLCAWSTRPYTEQFFGPGTRLTVL.

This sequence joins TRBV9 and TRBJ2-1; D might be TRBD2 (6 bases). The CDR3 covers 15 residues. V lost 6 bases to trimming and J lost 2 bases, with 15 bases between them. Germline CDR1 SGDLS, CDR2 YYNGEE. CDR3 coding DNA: TGTGCCAGCAATTTCCTAGCGCAACCCTACAATGAGCAGTTCTTC. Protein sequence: CASNFLAQPYNEQFF.

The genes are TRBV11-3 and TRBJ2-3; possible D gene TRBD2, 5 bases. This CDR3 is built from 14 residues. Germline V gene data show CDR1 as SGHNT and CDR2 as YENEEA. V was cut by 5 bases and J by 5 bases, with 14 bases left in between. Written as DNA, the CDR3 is TGTGCCAGCAGCCGTCTGACTACGAGAGATACGCAGTATTTT. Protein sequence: CASSRLTTRDTQYF. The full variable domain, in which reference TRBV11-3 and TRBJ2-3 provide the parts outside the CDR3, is EAGVVQSPRYKIIEKKQPVAFWCNPISGHNTLYWYLQNLGQGPELLIRYENEEAVDDSQLPKDRFSAERLKGVDSTLKIQPAELGDSAVYLCASSRLTTRDTQYFGPGTRLTVL.

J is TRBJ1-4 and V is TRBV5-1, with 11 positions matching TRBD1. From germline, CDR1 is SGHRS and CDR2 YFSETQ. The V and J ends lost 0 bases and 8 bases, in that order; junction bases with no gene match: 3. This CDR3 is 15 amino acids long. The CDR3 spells CASSLADRGLEKLFF. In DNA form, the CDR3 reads TGCGCCAGCAGCTTGGCGGACAGGGGGCTCGAAAAACTGTTTTTT.

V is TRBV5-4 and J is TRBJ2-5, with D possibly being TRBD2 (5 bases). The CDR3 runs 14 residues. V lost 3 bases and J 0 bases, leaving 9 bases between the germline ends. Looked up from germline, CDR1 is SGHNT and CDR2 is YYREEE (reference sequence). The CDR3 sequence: CASSSQADQETQYF. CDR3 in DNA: TGTGCCAGCAGCTCCCAAGCGGACCAAGAGACCCAGTACTTC.

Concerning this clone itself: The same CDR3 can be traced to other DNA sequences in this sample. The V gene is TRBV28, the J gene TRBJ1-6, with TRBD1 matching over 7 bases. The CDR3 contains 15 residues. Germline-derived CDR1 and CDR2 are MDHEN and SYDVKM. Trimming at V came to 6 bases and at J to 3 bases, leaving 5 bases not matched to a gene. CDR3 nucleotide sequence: TGTGCCAGCAGACCCAGACAGGGCTATAATTCACCCCTCCACTTT. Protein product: CASRPRQGYNSPLHF. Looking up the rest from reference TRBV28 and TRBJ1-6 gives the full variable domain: DVKVTQSSRYLVKRTGEKVFLECVQDMDHENMFWYRQDPGLGLRLIYFSYDVKMKEKGDIPEGYSVSREKKERFSLILESASTNQTSMYLCASRPRQGYNSPLHFGNGTRLTVT.

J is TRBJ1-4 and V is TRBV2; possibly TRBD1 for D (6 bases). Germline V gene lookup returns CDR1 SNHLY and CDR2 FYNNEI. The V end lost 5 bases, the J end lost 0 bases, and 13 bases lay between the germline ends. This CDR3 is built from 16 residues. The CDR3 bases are TGTGCCAGCAGTCCTGACAGGCTTACAACTAATGAAAAACTGTTTTTT. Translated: CASSPDRLTTNEKLFF.

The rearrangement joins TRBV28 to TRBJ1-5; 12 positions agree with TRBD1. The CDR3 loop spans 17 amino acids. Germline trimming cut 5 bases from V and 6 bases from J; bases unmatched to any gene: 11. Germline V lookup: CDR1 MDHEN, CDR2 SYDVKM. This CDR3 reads CASSTPRDRGQGQPQHF. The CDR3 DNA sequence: TGTGCCAGCAGTACCCCCCGGGACAGGGGGCAGGGTCAGCCCCAGCATTTT.

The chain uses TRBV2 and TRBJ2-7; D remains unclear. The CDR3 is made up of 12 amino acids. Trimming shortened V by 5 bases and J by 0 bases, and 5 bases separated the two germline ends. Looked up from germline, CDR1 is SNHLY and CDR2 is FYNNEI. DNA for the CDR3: TGTGCCAGCAGTCCCTTCTCCTACGAGCAGTACTTC. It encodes CASSPFSYEQYF.

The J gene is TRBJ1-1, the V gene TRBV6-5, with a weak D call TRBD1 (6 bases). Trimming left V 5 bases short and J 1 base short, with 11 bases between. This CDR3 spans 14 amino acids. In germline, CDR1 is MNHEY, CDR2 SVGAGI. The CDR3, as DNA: TGTGCCAGCAGTCCGGGGACAACGAACACTGAAGCTTTCTTT. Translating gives CASSPGTTNTEAFF.

The CDR3 reads CASSLLVLRTPNLYGYTF. The CDR3 nucleotides are TGTGCCAGCAGCTTATTGGTGCTTAGGACTCCCAACCTTTATGGCTACACCTTC. The chain carries TRBV7-2 and TRBJ1-2; D remains unclear. Germline V gene sequence: CDR1 SGHTA, CDR2 FQGNSA. Trimming pared 2 bases from V and 5 bases from J, leaving 24 bases between. There are 18 residues in the CDR3.

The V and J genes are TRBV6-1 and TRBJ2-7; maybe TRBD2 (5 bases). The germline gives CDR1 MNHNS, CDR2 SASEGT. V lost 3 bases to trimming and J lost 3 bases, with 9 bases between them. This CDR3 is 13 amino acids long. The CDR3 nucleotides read TGTGCCAGCAGTGAGGCGGGTAACTACGAGCAGTACTTC. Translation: CASSEAGNYEQYF.

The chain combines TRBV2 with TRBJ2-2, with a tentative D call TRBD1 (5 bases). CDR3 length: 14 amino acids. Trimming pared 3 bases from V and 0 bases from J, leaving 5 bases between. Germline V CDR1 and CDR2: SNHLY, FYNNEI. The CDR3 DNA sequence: TGTGCCAGCAGTGAGGGGCCGAACACCGGGGAGCTGTTTTTT. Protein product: CASSEGPNTGELFF.

The CDR3 bases are TGTGCCAGCAGTGAATCGGGGTTTAAAGGAAACTATGGCTACACCTTC. Protein product: CASSESGFKGNYGYTF. V gene TRBV6-1 combines with J gene TRBJ1-2; D remains ambiguous. V shed 2 bases and J shed 2 bases, with 15 bases lying between them. CDR3 length: 16 amino acids. The germline CDR1 and CDR2 sequences are MNHNS and SASEGT.

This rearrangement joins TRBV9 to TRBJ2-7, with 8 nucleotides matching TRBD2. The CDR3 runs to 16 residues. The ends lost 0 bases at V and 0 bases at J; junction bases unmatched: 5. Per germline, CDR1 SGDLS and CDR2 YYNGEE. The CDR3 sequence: CASSVATGTSSYEQYF. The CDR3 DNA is TGTGCCAGCAGCGTAGCTACAGGGACTAGCTCCTACGAGCAGTACTTC.

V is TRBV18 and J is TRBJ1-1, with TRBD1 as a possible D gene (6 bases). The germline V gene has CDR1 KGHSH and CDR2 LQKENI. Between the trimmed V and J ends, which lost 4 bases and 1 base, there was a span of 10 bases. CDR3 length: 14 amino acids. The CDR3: CASSLSDRNTEAFF. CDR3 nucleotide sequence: TGTGCCAGCTCACTCTCGGACAGGAACACTGAAGCTTTCTTT.

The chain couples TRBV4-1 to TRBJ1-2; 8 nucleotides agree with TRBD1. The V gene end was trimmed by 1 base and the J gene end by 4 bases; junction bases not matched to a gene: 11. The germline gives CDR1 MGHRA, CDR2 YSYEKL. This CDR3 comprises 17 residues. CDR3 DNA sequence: TGCGCCAGCAGCCAAGTTTTAGTCAGGGGGCGACTCTATGGCTACACCTTC. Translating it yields CASSQVLVRGRLYGYTF.

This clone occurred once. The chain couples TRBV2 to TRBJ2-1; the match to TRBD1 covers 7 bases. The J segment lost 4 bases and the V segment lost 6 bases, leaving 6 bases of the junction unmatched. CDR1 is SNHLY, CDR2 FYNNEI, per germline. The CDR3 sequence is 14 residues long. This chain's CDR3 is CASRLRDSYNEQFF. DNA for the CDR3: TGTGCCAGCAGACTCCGGGACAGTTACAATGAGCAGTTCTTC.

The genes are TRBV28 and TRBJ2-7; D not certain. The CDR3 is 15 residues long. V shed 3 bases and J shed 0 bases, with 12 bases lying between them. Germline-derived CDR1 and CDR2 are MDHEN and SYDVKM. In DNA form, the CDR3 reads TGTGCCAGCAGTTTTCAGGCTGCAAGCTCCTACGAGCAGTACTTC. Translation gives CASSFQAASSYEQYF.